The 3 T cell receptor beta chains given below trace back to one sample, sequenced in a study of human T cells and chemical hapten exposure. Each CDR3 protein gets one entry after TCRdb re-called the RACE reads with MiXCR. The sample contains under 300,000 distinct CDR3 sequences, about 9% of which appear only once. Time point noted: pre-sensitization, week 0. The sample's treatment: therapeutic diphenylcyclopropenone sensitization with weekly scalp DPC. Sequenced here: whole blood, sampled in connection with sensitization to the hapten diphenylcyclopropenone (DPC). The receptors come from a woman aged 40 to 55 with alopecia areata. Some clones in this sample may be carry-over from other donors' samples.

The chain uses TRBV4-3 and TRBJ2-1, with D possibly matching TRBD1 (6 bases). The germline V gene has CDR1 LGHNA and CDR2 YSLEER. The ends were cut back, 0 bases at V and 4 bases at J, with 10 bases in the middle. CDR3 length: 15 amino acids. CDR3 sequence (DNA): TGCGCCAGCAGCCAAGAGTGGGGGCGGTACAATGAGCAGTTCTTC. Protein sequence: CASSQEWGRYNEQFF.

This clonotype has only a few counts. The rearrangement uses TRBV6-2 or TRBV6-3 and TRBJ2-1; D is possibly TRBD2 (6 bases). The CDR3 totals 15 residues. Germline CDR1 MNHEY, CDR2 SVGEGT. Trimming removed 3 bases from V and 3 bases from J, with 12 bases in between. The CDR3 loop reads CASSYPGTYYNEQFF. In DNA, the CDR3 is TGTGCCAGCAGTTATCCCGGGACTTACTACAATGAGCAGTTCTTC.

This clonotype was picked up a small number of times. The chain links TRBV20-1 to TRBJ2-1; 10 bases are a match to TRBD2. Losses at the gene ends were 5 bases for V and 8 bases for J; bases not matched to a gene: 12. Germline loops: CDR1 DFQATT, CDR2 SNEGSKA (reference sequence). The CDR3 is made up of 15 amino acids. The CDR3 loop is CSAESLAGASDEQFF. The CDR3 DNA is TGCAGTGCTGAATCCCTAGCGGGAGCGTCGGATGAGCAGTTCTTC.